This T cell receptor (beta chain) stems from a study of blood T cell repertoires in COVID-19. Study as a whole: Some COVID-19 samples were acute and others convalescent; all came from the United States, Italy and Spain.

CDR3 length: 13 residues. V lost 1 base and J lost 10, with 8 bases in between. Germline V lookup: CDR1 SGHAT, CDR2 FQNNGV. Original processing notes: Reference gene primer amplification gave estimated nucleated cell counts. TCRdb's copy holds only in-frame clones and misses some; the assay was immunoSEQ multiplex PCR. V and J calls plus clone size are reproduced from that table; the DNA served to infer D and trimming. Of about 180,000 clones in the sample, 80% to 85% are singletons; the top ten hold about 11%. The sample holds one count of this clone. The chain links TRBV11-2 to TRBJ1-6, with D unresolved. The clonotype comes from an elderly woman with COVID-19, enrolled during active disease. The source material was peripheral blood. Here the CDR3 reads CASSLAQHSPLHF. CDR3 DNA: TGTGCCAGCAGCTTAGCCCAACACTCACCCCTCCACTTT.